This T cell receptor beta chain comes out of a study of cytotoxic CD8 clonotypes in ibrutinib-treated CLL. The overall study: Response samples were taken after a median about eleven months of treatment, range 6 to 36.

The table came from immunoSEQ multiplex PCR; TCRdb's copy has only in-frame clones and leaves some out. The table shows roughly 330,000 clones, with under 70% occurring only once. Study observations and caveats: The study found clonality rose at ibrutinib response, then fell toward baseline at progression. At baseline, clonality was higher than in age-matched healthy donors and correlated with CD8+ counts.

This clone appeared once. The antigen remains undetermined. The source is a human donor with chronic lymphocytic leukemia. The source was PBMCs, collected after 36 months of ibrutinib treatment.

In DNA form, the CDR3 reads TGTGCCAGCAGCTTGGGGGGGAGCTTTGGCTCCTACGAGCAGTACTTC. The encoded protein is CASSLGGSFGSYEQYF. V is TRBV5-6 and J is TRBJ2-7, with D perhaps being TRBD1 or TRBD2 (5 bases each). V was cut by 0 bases and J by 0 bases, with 13 bases left in between. CDR1 is SGHDT, CDR2 YYEEEE, per germline. The CDR3 runs to 16 residues.